These T cell receptor beta chains were read from a single sample in a study of T cell responses to AZD1222 COVID-19 vaccine. Libraries were prepared by immunoSEQ multiplex PCR; TCRdb keeps only in-frame clonotypes and omits some of them. The sample carries more than 85,000 clones, roughly 91% recorded once. The sequences come from peripheral blood, collected on day 0 of AZD1222 vaccination. These receptors were taken from an adult in good health. The CDR3 runs from the conserved cysteine through the conserved F or W. The D gene is left open where the match is weak.

CDR3nt | CDR3aa | j_gene | d_gene | len | v_gene
TGTGCCAGCAGCTCGTACAGGGGATCAGGCAATCAGCCCCAGCATTTT | CASSSYRGSGNQPQHF | TRBJ1-5 | TRBD1 | 16 | TRBV7-9
TGTGCCAGCAGCTTTGAGAATAGCGGCAATGAGCAGTTCTTC | CASSFENSGNEQFF | TRBJ2-1 | NA | 14 | TRBV7-9
TGCGCCAGCAAGGTCTCCCTTGGCACTGAAGCTTTCTTT | CASKVSLGTEAFF | TRBJ1-1 | NA | 13 | TRBV5-1
TGCGCCAGCAGCCCCGACATGAACACTGAAGCTTTCTTT | CASSPDMNTEAFF | TRBJ1-1 | NA | 13 | TRBV5-1
TGTGCCAGCAGTGAGCGTGAGGGGACTTCATACGAGCAGTACTTC | CASSEREGTSYEQYF | TRBJ2-7 | NA | 15 | TRBV2
TGCGCCAGCACCCATAGCGGGAGAACGTACGAGCAGTACTTC | CASTHSGRTYEQYF | TRBJ2-7 | TRBD2 | 14 | TRBV10-2
TGTGCCAGCAGCTTGGGACAGAACACCGGGGAGCTGTTTTTT | CASSLGQNTGELFF | TRBJ2-2 | NA | 14 | TRBV5-4
TGTGCCAGCAGTTTAGACAGTTACGAGCAGTACTTC | CASSLDSYEQYF | TRBJ2-7 | NA | 12 | TRBV12-3/TRBV12-4
TGTGCCTGGAGTCAGGGCTCGTCGGGCTATGGCTACACCTTC | CAWSQGSSGYGYTF | TRBJ1-2 | NA | 14 | TRBV30
TGTGCCAGCCTAACCGGGACAGGGACTGAAAAACTGTTTTTT | CASLTGTGTEKLFF | TRBJ1-4 | TRBD1 | 14 | TRBV6-5
TGTGCCAGCAGCCCTCTTCAGAGCTCCTACAATGAGCAGTTCTTC | CASSPLQSSYNEQFF | TRBJ2-1 | NA | 15 | TRBV11-3
TGTGCCAGCAGCTTTACGTCTGACAGACCGAACACCGGGGAGCTGTTTTTT | CASSFTSDRPNTGELFF | TRBJ2-2 | NA | 17 | TRBV7-3